Described below is a single T cell receptor beta chain sequence and its context. Those who donated, Caucasian adults without exception, all lived in Nashville, Tennessee. The data stem from a study of shared clonotypes between healthy human individuals. The assay was immunoSEQ multiplex PCR, and TCRdb's table has in-frame clones only and misses some. The profile shows about 1.1 million clones, approximately 80% of them singletons. Germline lookup yields CDR1 WNHNN and CDR2 SYGVQD (reference sequence). This CDR3 region has 11 residues. The V end lost 6 bases, the J end lost 1 base, and 4 bases lay between the germline ends.

The chain couples TRBV10-1 to TRBJ2-7; no definite D call. The sequence was collected from a man aged 18 to 35 in good health. Some clones in this sample may be carry-over from other donors' samples. The specimen sequenced was memory CD4+ T cells from PBMCs. Sample subset: CD45RA-negative fraction. The DNA for the CDR3 is TGCGCCAGCAGCAATTCCTACGAGCAGTACTTC. Amino acids: CASSNSYEQYF.